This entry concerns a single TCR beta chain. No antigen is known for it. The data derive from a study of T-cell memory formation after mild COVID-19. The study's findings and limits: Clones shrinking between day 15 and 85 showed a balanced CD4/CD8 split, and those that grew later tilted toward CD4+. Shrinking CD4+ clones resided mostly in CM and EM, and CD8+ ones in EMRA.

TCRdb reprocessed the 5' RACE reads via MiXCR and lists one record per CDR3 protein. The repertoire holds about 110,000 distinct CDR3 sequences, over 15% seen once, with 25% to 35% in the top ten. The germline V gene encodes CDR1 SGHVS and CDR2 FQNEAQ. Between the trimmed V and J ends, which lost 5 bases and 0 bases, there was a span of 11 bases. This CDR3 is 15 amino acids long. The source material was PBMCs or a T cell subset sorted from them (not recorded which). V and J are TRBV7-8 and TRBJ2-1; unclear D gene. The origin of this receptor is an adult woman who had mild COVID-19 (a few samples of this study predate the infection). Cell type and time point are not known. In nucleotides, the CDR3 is TGTGCCAGCAGCAGCACACCTAGCTCCTACAATGAGCAGTTCTTC. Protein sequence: CASSSTPSSYNEQFF.